This entry describes one T cell receptor (beta chain). These data come from a study of early T cells in non-severe SARS-CoV-2 infection. In germline, CDR1 is SGHNT, CDR2 YYREEE (reference sequence). This CDR3 region has 15 residues. V lost 1 base to trimming and J lost 6 bases, with 16 bases between them. Individual cDNA molecules received unique molecular identifiers. TCRdb analysed the 5' RACE reads with MiXCR anew, one entry per CDR3 protein. This table has 35,000 to 55,000 distinct CDR3 sequences, about 5.7% appearing once. The chain joins TRBV5-4 to TRBJ1-2; the D gene is possibly TRBD1 (5 bases). This clonotype was obtained from an adult who was a healthcare worker with PCR-confirmed SARS-CoV-2 infection or an uninfected control (not recorded which). Sequencing was performed on whole blood, taken at baseline. The CDR3 DNA reads TGTGCCAGCAGCTTGATGGGGGGAATGAAGGATGGCTACACCTTC. Protein sequence: CASSLMGGMKDGYTF.